These 9 T cell receptor beta chains were all obtained from the same sample, sequenced in a study of T cell repertoires in cytomegalovirus infection (dated 2019 in TCRdb). Sequencing was carried out with an Illumina HiSeq 1500. The public reads were reprocessed in TCRdb via fastp at Q25 and MiXCR, keeping in-frame beta chains. Here each entry gathers all rows of one CDR3 protein and keeps the most common genes and DNA. The sample profile shows over 50,000 distinct CDR3 sequences; roughly 21% of them were found once. Around 70% of the sample rests with the top ten. The antigens these receptors bind are not known. The intended sense of this specimen's treatment or condition label: in vitro stimulation with specific CMV peptide epitopes to enrich CMV-specific T cells. This sample comprised CD8+ T cells from cultured PBMCs, obtained from culture after CMV antigen stimulation. The source is a human donor in good health (CMV status not recorded). Some clones in this sample may be carry-over from other donors' samples.

This clonotype has just a few counts. The CDR3 reads CASSIGIAQPQHF. CDR3 sequence (DNA): TGTGCCAGCAGTATAGGGATTGCTCAGCCCCAGCATTTT. This sequence joins TRBV2 and TRBJ1-5; D remains ambiguous. Germline CDR1 reads SNHLY; CDR2 reads FYNNEI. Between the trimmed V and J ends, which lost 5 bases and 6 bases, there was a span of 11 bases. The CDR3 length is 13 residues.

V gene TRBV4-1 combines with J gene TRBJ1-5; D remains unclear. The CDR3 contains 17 residues. CDR1 and CDR2 (germline): MGHRA, YSYEKL. V gave up 0 bases and J gave up 0 bases, with 12 bases separating them. CDR3 DNA: TGCGCCAGCAGCCAAGATATTAGTGTCTATAGCAATCAGCCCCAGCATTTT. Amino acid sequence: CASSQDISVYSNQPQHF.

This clonotype appeared a few times. The gene calls are TRBV7-9 and TRBJ2-5; D assignment may be TRBD1 or TRBD2 (5 bases each). The CDR3 runs to 16 residues. V gave up 5 bases and J gave up 3 bases, with 19 bases separating them. The germline gives CDR1 SEHNR, CDR2 FQNEAQ (reference sequence). The CDR3 DNA follows: TGTGCCAGCAGCCCCATACAGGTCTTGAGGGAAGAGACCCAGTACTTC. Amino acid sequence: CASSPIQVLREETQYF. Combining the CDR3 with reference TRBV7-9 and TRBJ2-5 gives the whole variable domain DTGVSQNPRHKITKRGQNVTFRCDPISEHNRLYWYRQTLGQGPEFLTYFQNEAQLEKSRLLSDRFSAERPKGSFSTLEIQRTEQGDSAMYLCASSPIQVLREETQYFGPGTRLLVL.

This clonotype was seen only a few times. The gene calls are TRBV29-1 and TRBJ1-2, with D possibly matching TRBD1 (5 bases). The CDR3 loop spans 14 amino acids. CDR1 is SQVTM, CDR2 ANQGSEA, per germline. V lost 0 bases and J 6 bases, leaving 14 bases between the germline ends. The CDR3 is CSVEDLAGPHGYTF. The CDR3 DNA follows: TGCAGCGTTGAAGATCTTGCAGGGCCGCATGGCTACACCTTC.

The chain is built from TRBV6-1 and TRBJ1-2; D is unclear. CDR1 MNHNS and CDR2 SASEGT come from the germline V gene. The CDR3 runs to 11 residues. The CDR3 DNA follows: TGTGCTTCAGCATCGATAAATGGCTACACCTTC. Its translation: CASASINGYTF.

This clonotype has more than one count but fewer than ten. V and J are TRBV6-2 or TRBV6-3 and TRBJ2-5; D gene uncertain. Trimming stripped 2 bases from V and 0 bases from J, with 7 bases between. The germline gives CDR1 MNHEY, CDR2 SVGEGT. This CDR3 contains 14 residues. The CDR3 loop is CASSYVGNQETQYF. CDR3 nucleotide sequence: TGTGCCAGCAGTTACGTGGGGAACCAAGAGACCCAGTACTTC.

The genes are TRBV10-3 and TRBJ1-1, with D possibly matching TRBD1 (5 bases). V was trimmed by 5 bases and J by 3 bases, leaving 16 bases between them. Germline values: CDR1 ENHRY, CDR2 SYGVKD. The CDR3 spans 15 residues. The DNA of the CDR3 is TGTGCCATCAGTCAGGGAGGTGAACTGTACACTGAAGCTTTCTTT. Its translation: CAISQGGELYTEAFF.

The chain combines TRBV12-3 or TRBV12-4 with TRBJ2-5; the match to TRBD1 covers 7 bases. The CDR3 sequence is 15 residues long. V trimming: 4 bases; J trimming: 5 bases; junction bases outside the gene matches: 10. This chain's CDR3 is CASSSYRGVEETQYF. CDR3 nucleotide sequence: TGTGCCAGCAGTTCGTACAGGGGAGTGGAGGAGACCCAGTACTTC.

This clonotype has more than one count but fewer than ten. V gene TRBV10-3 combines with J gene TRBJ1-3; D is unresolved. Germline V lookup: CDR1 ENHRY, CDR2 SYGVKD. V was cut by 5 bases and J by 4 bases, with 3 bases left in between. The CDR3 loop spans 11 amino acids. The DNA for the CDR3 is TGTGCCATCAGTCGGGGAAACACCATATATTTT. This translates into CAISRGNTIYF.